This T cell receptor beta chain was observed in a study of cytomegalovirus exposure and HLA in healthy donors. This clone was recorded only once. The repertoire was sequenced with immunoSEQ multiplex PCR; TCRdb's copy has only in-frame clones and lacks some. This table has about 360,000 clones, roughly 90% appearing once. Germline trimming cut 7 bases from V and 3 bases from J; bases unmatched to any gene: 8. The CDR3 is 15 amino acids. CDR1 is MNHEY, CDR2 SMNVEV, per germline (reference sequence). The TCR sequence derives from a woman aged 18-29 years in good health and CMV-seronegative. The rearrangement uses TRBV27 and TRBJ2-5, with 10 bases lining up with TRBD1. Sequencing input: PBMCs. The CDR3 is CASKTGTGVKETQYF. In DNA, the CDR3 is TGTGCCAGCAAGACCGGGACAGGGGTTAAAGAGACCCAGTACTTC.